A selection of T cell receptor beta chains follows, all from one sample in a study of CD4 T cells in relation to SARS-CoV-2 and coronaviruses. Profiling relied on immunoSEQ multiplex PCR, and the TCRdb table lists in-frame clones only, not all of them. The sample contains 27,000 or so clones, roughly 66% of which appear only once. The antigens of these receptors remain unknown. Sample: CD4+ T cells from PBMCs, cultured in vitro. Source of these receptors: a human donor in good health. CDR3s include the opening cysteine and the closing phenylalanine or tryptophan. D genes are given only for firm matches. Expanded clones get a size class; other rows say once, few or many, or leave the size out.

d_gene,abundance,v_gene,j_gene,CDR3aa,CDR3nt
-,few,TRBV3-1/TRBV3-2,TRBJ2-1,CASSLLTGRNEQFF,TGTGCCAGCAGCCTTCTGACAGGCCGGAATGAGCAGTTCTTC
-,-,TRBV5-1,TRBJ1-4,CASSLYGSATNEKLFF,TGCGCCAGCAGCCTGTACGGCTCTGCAACTAATGAAAAACTGTTTTTT
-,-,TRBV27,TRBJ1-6,CASSLWGGHSPLHF,TGTGCCAGCAGTTTATGGGGGGGTCATTCACCCCTCCACTTT
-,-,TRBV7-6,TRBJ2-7,CASSLAPSTAYEQYF,TGTGCCAGCAGCTTAGCGCCGAGTACCGCCTACGAGCAGTACTTC
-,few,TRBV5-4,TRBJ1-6,CASTSGRGDSPLHF,TGTGCCAGCACTTCAGGGAGGGGGGATTCACCCCTCCACTTT
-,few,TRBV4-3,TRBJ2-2,CASSQEVQNTGELFF,TGCGCCAGCAGCCAAGAAGTCCAGAACACCGGGGAGCTGTTTTTT
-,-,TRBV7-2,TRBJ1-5,CASSLNSSPQHF,TGTGCCAGCAGCCTCAACTCCTCGCCCCAGCATTTT
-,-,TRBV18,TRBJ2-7,CASSATGTYEQYF,TGTGCCAGCTCAGCTACAGGGACCTACGAGCAGTACTTC
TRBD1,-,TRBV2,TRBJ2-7,CASDETGGAYEQYF,TGTGCCAGCGACGAGACAGGGGGGGCCTACGAGCAGTACTTC
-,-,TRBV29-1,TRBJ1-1,CSVWTPGRAFF,TGCAGCGTTTGGACACCTGGGCGGGCTTTCTTT
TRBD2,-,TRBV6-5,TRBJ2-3,CASSYSGLATDTQYF,TGTGCCAGCAGTTACTCTGGACTAGCTACAGATACGCAGTATTTT
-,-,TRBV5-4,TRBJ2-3,CASRPGGGGADTQYF,TGTGCCAGCAGACCAGGGGGAGGCGGCGCAGATACGCAGTATTTT
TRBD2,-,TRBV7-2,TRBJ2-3,CASSLSSGGDTQYF,TGTGCCAGCAGCTTATCTAGCGGGGGGGATACGCAGTATTTT
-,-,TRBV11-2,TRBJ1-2,CASRDGAYGYTF,TGTGCCAGCAGGGACGGTGCTTATGGCTACACCTTC
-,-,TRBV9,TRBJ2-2,CASSDQPISGNTGELFF,TGTGCCAGCAGCGACCAACCCATCTCGGGAAACACCGGGGAGCTGTTTTTT
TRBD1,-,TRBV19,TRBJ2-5,CASTLTGGIETQYF,TGTGCCAGTACCCTGACAGGGGGCATAGAGACCCAGTACTTC
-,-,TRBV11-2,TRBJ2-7,CASSLDRALRIPYEQYF,TGTGCCAGCAGCTTAGATCGGGCCTTGAGGATTCCCTACGAGCAGTACTTC
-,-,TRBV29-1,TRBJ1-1,CSVEDADYLNTEAFF,TGCAGCGTTGAAGATGCAGACTATTTGAACACTGAAGCTTTCTTT
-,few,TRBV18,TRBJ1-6,CASSRERNSPLHF,TGTGCCAGCTCGAGGGAGCGGAATTCACCCCTCCACTTT
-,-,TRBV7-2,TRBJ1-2,CASSLVEGIGYTF,TGTGCCAGCAGCTTAGTAGAGGGTATCGGCTACACCTTC
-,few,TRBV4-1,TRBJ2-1,CASSPRGKDNEQFF,TGCGCCAGCAGCCCCAGGGGAAAAGACAATGAGCAGTTCTTC
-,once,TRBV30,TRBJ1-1,CAWSLRSTEAFF,TGTGCCTGGAGCCTTCGGAGCACTGAAGCTTTCTTT
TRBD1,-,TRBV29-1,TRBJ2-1,CSGGTGQLWFF,TGCAGCGGGGGGACAGGGCAACTATGGTTCTTC
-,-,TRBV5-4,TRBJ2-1,CASSPGLFQAPGEQFF,TGTGCCAGCAGCCCGGGACTCTTTCAGGCCCCGGGTGAGCAGTTCTTC
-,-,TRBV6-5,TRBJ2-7,CATLVGLFGTYEQYF,TGTGCCACCCTGGTAGGGCTCTTTGGCACCTACGAGCAGTACTTC
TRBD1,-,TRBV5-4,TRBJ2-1,CASSPKTTGGNEQFF,TGTGCCAGCAGCCCGAAGACGACAGGGGGGAATGAGCAGTTCTTC
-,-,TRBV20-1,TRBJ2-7,CSAGTSYEQYF,TGCAGTGCTGGGACGTCCTACGAGCAGTACTTC
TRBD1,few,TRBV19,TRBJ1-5,CASRGQGRNGDQPQHF,TGTGCCAGTAGGGGACAGGGGCGAAATGGGGATCAGCCCCAGCATTTT
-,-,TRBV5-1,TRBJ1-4,CASSQTGTFNEKLFF,TGCGCCAGCAGCCAAACCGGGACCTTTAATGAAAAACTGTTTTTT
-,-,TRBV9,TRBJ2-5,CASSAIGQLQETQYF,TGTGCCAGCAGCGCAATTGGACAGCTTCAAGAGACCCAGTACTTC
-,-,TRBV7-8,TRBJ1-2,CASSSQGPRGYTF,TGTGCCAGCAGCTCACAGGGCCCCCGGGGCTACACCTTC
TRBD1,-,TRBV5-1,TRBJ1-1,CASSPSGQGAGSAFF,TGCGCCAGCAGCCCCTCCGGACAGGGGGCTGGTAGTGCTTTCTTT
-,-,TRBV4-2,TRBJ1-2,CASSQKNVDVNYGYTF,TGTGCCAGCAGCCAAAAGAATGTCGACGTGAACTATGGCTACACCTTC
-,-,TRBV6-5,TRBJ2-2,CASGGNTGELFF,TGTGCCAGCGGGGGAAACACCGGGGAGCTGTTTTTT
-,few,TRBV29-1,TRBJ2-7,CSVLQATYEQYF,TGCAGCGTTCTTCAGGCTACCTACGAGCAGTACTTC
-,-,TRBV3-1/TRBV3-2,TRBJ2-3,CASSPDGIPFPDTQYF,TGTGCCAGCAGCCCAGACGGGATCCCTTTCCCAGATACGCAGTATTTT
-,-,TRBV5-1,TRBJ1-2,CASSLGVSNYGYTF,TGCGCCAGCAGCTTGGGGGTCTCTAACTATGGCTACACCTTC
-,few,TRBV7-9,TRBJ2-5,CASSQGRWETQYF,TGTGCCAGCAGCCAGGGGAGGTGGGAGACCCAGTACTTC
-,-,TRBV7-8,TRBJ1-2,CASSLEGFGYTF,TGTGCCAGCAGCTTAGAGGGGTTTGGCTACACCTTC
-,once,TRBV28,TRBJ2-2,CASSLGGENTGELFF,TGTGCCAGCAGTTTAGGAGGGGAGAACACCGGGGAGCTGTTTTTT
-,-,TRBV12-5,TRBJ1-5,CASGLVRAGYSNQPQHF,TGTGCTAGTGGTTTGGTACGCGCGGGTTATAGCAATCAGCCCCAGCATTTT
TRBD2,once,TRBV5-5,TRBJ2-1,CASSLEAGGPNEQFF,TGTGCCAGCAGCTTAGAAGCGGGAGGGCCGAATGAGCAGTTCTTC
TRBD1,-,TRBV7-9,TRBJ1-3,CASSVLGDRGTFSGNTIYF,TGTGCCAGCAGCGTTCTAGGGGACAGGGGGACCTTCTCTGGGAACACCATATATTTT
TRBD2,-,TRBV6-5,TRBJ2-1,CASRRAAGVPNEQFF,TGTGCCAGCAGGAGGGCAGCGGGGGTCCCTAATGAGCAGTTCTTC
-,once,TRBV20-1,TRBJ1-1,CSAPGNTEAFF,TGCAGTGCGCCCGGGAACACTGAAGCTTTCTTT
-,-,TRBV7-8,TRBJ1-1,CASRLNRNLNTEAFF,TGTGCCAGCAGATTAAACCGTAACTTGAACACTGAAGCTTTCTTT
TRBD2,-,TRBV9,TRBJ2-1,CASSVSSGYYNEQFF,TGTGCCAGCAGCGTTTCTAGCGGGTACTACAATGAGCAGTTCTTC
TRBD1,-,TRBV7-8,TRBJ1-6,CASNKNRGLSPLHF,TGTGCCAGCAACAAGAACAGGGGGCTTTCACCCCTCCACTTT
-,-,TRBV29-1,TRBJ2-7,CSVDAGPLSYEQYF,TGCAGCGTTGATGCGGGGCCATTATCCTACGAGCAGTACTTC
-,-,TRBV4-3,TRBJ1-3,CASSPRASISGNTIYF,TGCGCCAGCAGCCCCCGGGCGTCTATCTCTGGAAACACCATATATTTT
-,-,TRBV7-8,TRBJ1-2,CASSDRRVGAGDGYTF,TGTGCCAGCAGCGACCGTAGGGTTGGGGCCGGGGATGGCTACACCTTC
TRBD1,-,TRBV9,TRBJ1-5,CASSVEGQVNQPQHF,TGTGCCAGCAGCGTAGAAGGACAGGTTAATCAGCCCCAGCATTTT
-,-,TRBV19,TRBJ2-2,CASSNSQWGANTGELFF,TGTGCCAGTAGTAATAGCCAGTGGGGGGCGAACACCGGGGAGCTGTTTTTT
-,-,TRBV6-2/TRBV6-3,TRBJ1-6,CASSPTGGGHNSPLHF,TGTGCCAGCAGCCCGACTGGCGGGGGCCATAATTCACCCCTCCACTTT